A single sample is the source of the 13 T cell receptor beta chains below, sequenced in a study of T-cell memory formation after mild COVID-19. TCRdb itself ran the 5' RACE reads through MiXCR, one entry per CDR3 protein. The profile shows about 140,000 distinct CDR3 sequences, 11% to 15% of them singletons. Sequencing was done on a sample of PBMCs or a T cell subset sorted from them (not recorded which). The receptors here all came from an adult woman who had mild COVID-19 (a few samples of this study predate the infection). Cell type and time point are not known.

This clonotype was recorded a few times. V gene TRBV7-6 combines with J gene TRBJ2-7, with TRBD1 matching over 9 bases. Germline V gene lookup returns CDR1 SGHVS and CDR2 FNYEAQ. The CDR3 sequence is 12 residues long. J lost 7 bases, V lost 4 bases, and 2 bases had no gene match. CDR3 DNA sequence: TGTGCCAGCAGCTGGGGACAGGGAGAGCAGTACTTC. It yields the protein CASSWGQGEQYF. The entire variable domain, with the rest obtained from reference TRBV7-6 and TRBJ2-7, is as follows: GAGVSQSPRYKVTKRGQDVALRCDPISGHVSLYWYRQALGQGPEFLTYFNYEAQQDKSGLPNDRFSAERPEGSISTLTIQRTEQRDSAMYRCASSWGQGEQYFGPGTRLTVT.

This clonotype has only a few counts. The J gene is TRBJ1-2, the V gene TRBV4-1; TRBD1 is a possible D gene (5 bases). Trimming took off 0 bases at V and 4 bases at J, with 12 bases between the two ends. This CDR3 has 15 amino acids. The germline V gene encodes CDR1 MGHRA and CDR2 YSYEKL. The CDR3 coding sequence is TGCGCCAGCAGCCAAGATAACCGGGGGACCTATGGCTACACCTTC. It yields the protein CASSQDNRGTYGYTF.

This chain joins TRBV6-5 and TRBJ1-6; a weak D match, TRBD1 (6 bases). Between the trimmed V and J ends, which lost 2 bases and 10 bases, there was a span of 12 bases. Looked up from germline, CDR1 is MNHEY and CDR2 is SVGAGI. This CDR3 has 14 amino acids. The CDR3 spells CASSYIQGGSPLHF. The CDR3 DNA reads TGTGCCAGCAGTTACATACAGGGAGGATCACCCCTCCACTTT.

This clonotype has just a few counts. The chain links TRBV12-3 or TRBV12-4 to TRBJ2-1, with D possibly TRBD2 on 5 matching bases. V lost 3 bases and J 7 bases, leaving 10 bases between the germline ends. The CDR3 length is 13 residues. CDR3 region: CASSLGSWNEQFF. DNA of the CDR3: TGTGCCAGCAGTTTGGGGAGTTGGAATGAGCAGTTCTTC.

V and J are TRBV7-3 and TRBJ2-3, with TRBD2 matching over 12 bases. This CDR3 is built from 17 residues. V gave up 5 bases and J gave up 2 bases; unmatched junction bases: 8. Germline V gene data show CDR1 as SGHTA and CDR2 as FQGTGA. In nucleotides, the CDR3 is TGTGCCAGCAGCCCGGTAGGACTAGCGGGAACCACAGATACGCAGTATTTT. Its translation: CASSPVGLAGTTDTQYF.

This clonotype was detected many times. This chain connects TRBV5-1 to TRBJ2-7; a possible D gene is TRBD1 (6 bases). Deletions cut 4 bases from V and 5 bases from J, with 16 bases between. Germline CDR1 and CDR2: SGHRS and YFSETQ. The length of the CDR3 is 14 residues. The CDR3 DNA sequence: TGCGCCAGCAGCGTCTCCTCAGGGGCCAACGAGCAGTACTTC. It codes for CASSVSSGANEQYF.

The chain recombines TRBV12-3 or TRBV12-4 with TRBJ1-4, with TRBD1 identical over 9 bases. The CDR3 extends over 14 amino acids. With 3 bases clipped from V and 7 bases from J, the junction kept 3 bases outside the gene matches. The CDR3 bases are TGTGCCAGCAGTTTGGGACAGGGAACTGAAAAACTGTTTTTT. Protein sequence: CASSLGQGTEKLFF.

This clonotype was recorded only once. The genes are TRBV6-5 and TRBJ2-7, with D unresolved. V was cut by 6 bases and J by 4 bases, with 10 bases left in between. CDR3 length: 12 amino acids. Germline-derived CDR1 and CDR2 are MNHEY and SVGAGI. The CDR3 here is CASSENDYEQYF. The CDR3 bases are TGTGCCAGCAGCGAGAACGATTACGAGCAGTACTTC.

This clonotype was counted between two and nine times. The chain joins TRBV4-1 to TRBJ1-4; 7 positions agree with TRBD1. J gave up 8 bases and V 1 base, and 7 bases lay outside the gene matches. The V gene's germline CDR1 is MGHRA and CDR2 YSYEKL. This CDR3 has 15 amino acids. CDR3 region: CASSQAGTEREKLFF. The CDR3 DNA reads TGCGCCAGCAGCCAAGCCGGGACAGAGCGGGAAAAACTGTTTTTT.

The table lists this clonotype with many counts. The chain is built from TRBV4-1 and TRBJ2-1; unclear D gene. The CDR3 totals 14 residues. The germline V and J ends were trimmed by 3 bases and 3 bases, with 9 bases remaining between them. Looked up from germline, CDR1 is MGHRA and CDR2 is YSYEKL. CDR3 DNA sequence: TGCGCCAGCAGCCAGGACGGAATCTACAATGAGCAGTTCTTC. Its translation is CASSQDGIYNEQFF.

The J gene is TRBJ2-1, the V gene TRBV7-8, with D tentatively TRBD1 or TRBD2 (5 bases each). The CDR3 runs to 16 residues. V lost 0 bases and J 2 bases, leaving 11 bases between the germline ends. The germline CDR1 and CDR2 sequences are SGHVS and FQNEAQ. This chain's CDR3 is CASSLALGTPYNEQFF. Here the CDR3 DNA reads TGTGCCAGCAGCTTAGCCCTTGGGACCCCCTACAATGAGCAGTTCTTC. Combining the CDR3 with reference TRBV7-8 and TRBJ2-1 gives the whole variable domain GAGVSQSPRYKVAKRGQDVALRCDPISGHVSLFWYQQALGQGPEFLTYFQNEAQLDKSGLPSDRFFAERPEGSVSTLKIQRTQQEDSAVYLCASSLALGTPYNEQFFGPGTRLTVL.

This clonotype has just a few counts. CDR3 sequence (DNA): TGTGCCAGCAGTGTTAGCAATTCCTACAATGAGCAGTTCTTC. It encodes CASSVSNSYNEQFF. The rearrangement links TRBV2 to TRBJ2-1, with unresolved D. Trimming took 4 bases from V and 1 from J, leaving 8 bases between them. CDR3 length: 14 residues. From germline, CDR1 is SNHLY and CDR2 FYNNEI.

V is TRBV7-3 and J is TRBJ1-2; D unresolved. This CDR3 is built from 9 residues. V was cut by 5 bases and J by 9 bases, with 4 bases left in between. Germline CDR1 SGHTA, CDR2 FQGTGA. This CDR3 reads CASSLRYTF. The CDR3 DNA follows: TGTGCCAGCAGCCTTCGCTACACCTTC. Together with reference TRBV7-3 and TRBJ1-2, the CDR3 gives the full variable domain: GAGVSQTPSNKVTEKGKYVELRCDPISGHTALYWYRQSLGQGPEFLIYFQGTGAADDSGLPNDRFFAVRPEGSVSTLKIQRTERGDSAVYLCASSLRYTFGSGTRLTVV.